The 5 T cell receptor beta chains below all came from one sample that was sequenced in a study of identical twins. TCRdb independently ran MiXCR on the 5' RACE reads; one entry per CDR3 protein. The table lists about 220,000 distinct CDR3 sequences, under 8.5% of them singletons. The same sample was also studied in work on T cells expressing NK-cell markers.

The sample consisted of CD8+ T cells sorted from blood. The source is a woman between 18 and 29 years old in good health.

The chain combines TRBV7-6 with TRBJ2-1; D not certain. Trimming removed 4 bases at V and 2 bases at J, with 15 bases between. The germline V gene has CDR1 SGHVS and CDR2 FNYEAQ. The CDR3 contains 16 residues. CDR3 bases: TGTGCCAGCAGCTCGTACCGTCTGGGCCCCTACAATGAGCAGTTCTTC. This encodes CASSSYRLGPYNEQFF.

The rearrangement uses TRBV7-9 and TRBJ2-1; D is undetermined. CDR3 length: 13 amino acids. The V and J ends lost 5 bases and 5 bases respectively, with 10 bases between them. Germline-derived CDR1 and CDR2 are SEHNR and FQNEAQ (reference sequence). The CDR3 loop reads CASSHVQDNEQFF. The CDR3, as DNA: TGTGCCAGCAGCCACGTCCAGGACAATGAGCAGTTCTTC. The variable domain in full, completed from reference TRBV7-9 and TRBJ2-1, reads DTGVSQNPRHKITKRGQNVTFRCDPISEHNRLYWYRQTLGQGPEFLTYFQNEAQLEKSRLLSDRFSAERPKGSFSTLEIQRTEQGDSAMYLCASSHVQDNEQFFGPGTRLTVL.

CDR3 loop: CASSRGYGNTIYF. In DNA form, the CDR3 reads TGTGCCAGCAGCAGGGGGTACGGAAACACCATATATTTT. The V call is TRBV2, the J call TRBJ1-3, with 7 bases lining up with TRBD1. CDR3 length: 13 amino acids. Trimming at V came to 6 bases and at J to 4 bases, leaving 3 bases not matched to a gene. Per the germline V gene, CDR1 is SNHLY and CDR2 is FYNNEI.

This clonotype was counted ten times or more. The rearrangement links TRBV7-8 to TRBJ1-2; D is uncertain. This CDR3 has 12 amino acids. V gave up 3 bases and J gave up 8 bases, with 10 bases separating them. CDR1 is SGHVS, CDR2 FQNEAQ, per germline. The CDR3 sequence: CASSFGSGGYTF. In DNA form, the CDR3 reads TGTGCCAGCAGCTTCGGTTCTGGCGGCTACACCTTC.

This clonotype has ten or more counts. The V and J genes are TRBV4-1 and TRBJ2-1; D gene uncertain. Germline lookup yields CDR1 MGHRA and CDR2 YSYEKL. V dropped 0 bases and J dropped 12 bases, with 15 bases sitting between them. The CDR3 length is 14 residues. CDR3 sequence reads: CASSQDVTSLGQFF. As DNA, the CDR3 is TGCGCCAGCAGCCAAGATGTTACATCGCTAGGGCAGTTCTTC.